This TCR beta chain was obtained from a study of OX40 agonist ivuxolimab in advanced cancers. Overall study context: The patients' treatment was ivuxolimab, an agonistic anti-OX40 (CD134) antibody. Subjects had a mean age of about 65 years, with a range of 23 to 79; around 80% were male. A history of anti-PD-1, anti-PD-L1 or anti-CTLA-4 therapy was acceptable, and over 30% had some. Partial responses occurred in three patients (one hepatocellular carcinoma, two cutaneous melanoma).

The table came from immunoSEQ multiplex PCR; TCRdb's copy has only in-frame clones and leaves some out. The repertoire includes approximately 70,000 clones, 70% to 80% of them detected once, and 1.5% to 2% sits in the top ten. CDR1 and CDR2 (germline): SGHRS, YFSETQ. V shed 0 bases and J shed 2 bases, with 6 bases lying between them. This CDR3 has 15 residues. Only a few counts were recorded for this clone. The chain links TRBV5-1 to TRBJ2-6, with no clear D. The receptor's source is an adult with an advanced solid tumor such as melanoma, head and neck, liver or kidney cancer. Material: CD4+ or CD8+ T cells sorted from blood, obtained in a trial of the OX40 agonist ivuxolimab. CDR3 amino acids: CASSLEEPGANVLTF. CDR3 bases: TGCGCCAGCAGCTTGGAGGAACCTGGGGCCAACGTCCTGACTTTC.